This T cell receptor (beta chain) was profiled in a study of CD8+CD57+ T cells in acquired aplastic anemia. Study-wide context: The average for DNA from sorted CD4+ and CD8+ cells was 3 to 3.5 ug. Where healthy donors were concerned, CD4+ cells averaged about 11 million reads.

Study outcomes and limitations: Comparison of patients with controls identified nearly 30 shared CD8+ CDR3 sequences.

Investigators profiled TCR beta VDJ and CDR3 from genomic DNA template. Each CDR3 protein gets one entry after TCRdb re-called the reads with MiXCR. The sample includes fewer than 100,000 distinct CDR3 sequences, 40% to 55% of them seen just once. About this clonotype itself: Its specificity is unknown.

The sequencing input was sorted CD4+, CD8+, or CD8+CD57+ T cells (not recorded which) from PBMCs. This receptor was taken from a human donor in good health, serving as a control.

In nucleotides, the CDR3 is TGTGCCAGCAGTGCCCTAGCGGGAGCGGGTGATTCACCCCTCCACTTT. Translation gives CASSALAGAGDSPLHF. The chain is built from TRBV25-1 and TRBJ1-6; unclear D gene. This CDR3 has 16 residues. Germline CDR1 is MGHDK and CDR2 is SYGVNS. With 4 bases removed from V and 8 bases from J, the gap between germline ends came to 18 bases.